The 14 T cell receptor beta chains reported below all come from one sample, sequenced in a study of chemoradiotherapy in HPV16-positive cancers. Libraries were prepared by immunoSEQ multiplex PCR; TCRdb keeps only in-frame clonotypes and omits some of them. The sample has 30,000 to 40,000 clones, 92% seen once; the top ten hold under 4%. Sequencing was performed on blood, taken from a patient who underwent chemoradiotherapy. These receptors were obtained from a human donor with HPV-associated anogenital cancer.

This chain connects TRBV7-9 to TRBJ2-1; a possible D gene is TRBD2 (6 bases). The CDR3 extends over 14 amino acids. CDR1 is SEHNR and CDR2 is FQNEAQ in the germline V gene (reference sequence). V was pared by 5 bases and J by 8 bases, with 16 bases between. In DNA form, the CDR3 reads TGTGCCAGCAGCCTTGGGACCCCGGGGGATGAGCAGTTCTTC. Protein: CASSLGTPGDEQFF. Based on the CDR3 plus reference TRBV7-9 and TRBJ2-1, the full variable domain is DTGVSQNPRHKITKRGQNVTFRCDPISEHNRLYWYRQTLGQGPEFLTYFQNEAQLEKSRLLSDRFSAERPKGSFSTLEIQRTEQGDSAMYLCASSLGTPGDEQFFGPGTRLTVL.

The V call is TRBV2, the J call TRBJ1-5; TRBD1 aligns across 9 bases. Per germline, CDR1 SNHLY and CDR2 FYNNEI. V shed 1 base, J shed 6 bases, and the junction held 4 bases outside the gene matches. The CDR3 extends over 15 amino acids. CDR3 sequence (DNA): TGTGCCAGCAGTGAAGGGACAGGGGCTTTTCAGCCCCAGCATTTT. Translating it yields CASSEGTGAFQPQHF.

This chain uses TRBV30 with TRBJ2-7; a possible D gene is TRBD2 (5 bases). Germline-derived CDR1 and CDR2 are GTSNPN and SVGIG (reference sequence). Trimming stripped 3 bases from V and 3 bases from J, with 6 bases between. CDR3 length: 11 amino acids. Here the CDR3 reads CAWRLDYEQYF. The CDR3 DNA is TGTGCCTGGAGACTAGACTACGAGCAGTACTTC.

The chain uses TRBV5-6 and TRBJ1-1, with 8 bases identical to TRBD1. The J segment lost 0 bases and the V segment lost 1 base, leaving 8 bases of the junction unmatched. The CDR3 is 17 residues long. Per the germline V gene, CDR1 is SGHDT and CDR2 is YYEEEE. The CDR3 loop reads CASSLLAGGSVNTEAFF. The CDR3 bases are TGTGCCAGCAGCTTGTTGGCAGGGGGCAGTGTGAACACTGAAGCTTTCTTT.

This chain connects TRBV12-5 to TRBJ1-2; D gene ambiguous. Germline V CDR1 and CDR2: LGHNT, FRNRAP. Trimming shortened V by 2 bases and J by 0 bases, and 7 bases separated the two germline ends. The CDR3 is 14 residues long. The CDR3 region has the DNA TGTGCTAGTGGTTTGCCGGACGCTAACTATGGCTACACCTTC. Translated, it gives CASGLPDANYGYTF.

This clone was seen only once. This chain links TRBV15 with TRBJ1-1; D is perhaps TRBD1 (5 bases). This CDR3 spans 16 amino acids. The germline V gene has CDR1 LNHNV and CDR2 YYDKDF (reference sequence). Trimming took off 0 bases at V and 0 bases at J, with 11 bases between the two ends. The CDR3 DNA is TGTGCCACCAGCAGAGATCAAGGGGAGATGAACACTGAAGCTTTCTTT. It yields the protein CATSRDQGEMNTEAFF.

For the CDR3, the DNA is TGCGCCAGCAGCTTGATGTCCAACAGGGGATGGGAGACCCAGTACTTC. Its translation is CASSLMSNRGWETQYF. The chain couples TRBV5-1 to TRBJ2-5, with TRBD1 matching over 7 bases. CDR3 length: 16 residues. In germline, CDR1 is SGHRS, CDR2 YFSETQ. Trimming cost V 1 base and J 5 bases; bases outside gene matches: 11. The full variable domain, in which reference TRBV5-1 and TRBJ2-5 provide the parts outside the CDR3, is KAGVTQTPRYLIKTRGQQVTLSCSPISGHRSVSWYQQTPGQGLQFLFEYFSETQRNKGNFPGRFSGRQFSNSRSEMNVSTLELGDSALYLCASSLMSNRGWETQYFGPGTRLLVL.

The chain joins TRBV4-2 to TRBJ2-3, with 9 bases aligning to TRBD2. CDR3 length: 15 amino acids. Unmatched junction bases numbered 8, after V lost 5 bases and J lost 5 bases. Germline V gives CDR1 LGHNA, CDR2 YNFKEQ. Here the CDR3 DNA reads TGTGCCAGCAGCGTTGCGGGGGGGCTTGAAGATACGCAGTATTTT. Amino acids: CASSVAGGLEDTQYF.

This chain connects TRBV7-9 to TRBJ1-3; D not certain. CDR1 is SEHNR, CDR2 FQNEAQ, per germline (reference sequence). CDR3 length equals 13 residues. The V end lost 7 bases, the J end lost 0 bases, and 7 bases lay between the germline ends. CDR3 region: CASKGFSGNTIYF. In DNA, the CDR3 is TGTGCCAGCAAAGGGTTCTCTGGAAACACCATATATTTT.

The chain is built from TRBV9 and TRBJ1-1; a possible D gene is TRBD1 (6 bases). Trimming took 4 bases from V and 4 from J, leaving 17 bases between them. In germline, CDR1 is SGDLS, CDR2 YYNGEE. The CDR3 length is 15 residues. CDR3 region: CASSPASWGATEAFF. The CDR3 DNA sequence: TGTGCCAGCAGCCCCGCCTCGTGGGGGGCCACTGAAGCTTTCTTT. The variable domain in full, with the rest retrieved from reference TRBV9 and TRBJ1-1, is DSGVTQTPKHLITATGQRVTLRCSPRSGDLSVYWYQQSLDQGLQFLIQYYNGEERAKGNILERFSAQQFPDLHSELNLSSLELGDSALYFCASSPASWGATEAFFGQGTRLTVV.

V is TRBV6-5 and J is TRBJ2-3; D uncertain. This CDR3 comprises 15 residues. The V and J ends lost 0 bases and 0 bases respectively, with 7 bases between them. CDR1 and CDR2 (germline): MNHEY, SVGAGI. CDR3 nucleotide sequence: TGTGCCAGCAGTTACTCTGCAGCCAGCACAGATACGCAGTATTTT. This translates into CASSYSAASTDTQYF.

The J gene is TRBJ1-2, the V gene TRBV2; D ambiguous. The germline V gene has CDR1 SNHLY and CDR2 FYNNEI. There are 16 residues in the CDR3. Trimming cost V 3 bases and J 3 bases, with 17 bases left between them. Here the CDR3 reads CASSDTPRRSDYGYTF. Written as DNA, the CDR3 is TGTGCCAGCAGTGACACTCCCCGGCGGAGTGACTATGGCTACACCTTC.

This clone has only one observation. The rearrangement uses TRBV7-9 and TRBJ1-1; D unclear. This CDR3 is built from 11 residues. With 5 bases removed from V and 5 bases from J, the gap between germline ends came to 6 bases. Germline CDR1 SEHNR, CDR2 FQNEAQ (reference sequence). The CDR3 DNA sequence: TGTGCCAGCAGCCTTCAAACTGAAGCTTTCTTT. Translating gives CASSLQTEAFF.

The V gene is TRBV6-5, the J gene TRBJ2-7; D may match TRBD1 or TRBD2 (5 bases each). Trimming shortened V by 5 bases and J by 2 bases, and 13 bases separated the two germline ends. Germline V lookup: CDR1 MNHEY, CDR2 SVGAGI. CDR3 length: 14 residues. CDR3 sequence: CASSPLGAAYEQYF. The DNA for the CDR3 is TGTGCCAGCAGTCCACTCGGGGCAGCCTACGAGCAGTACTTC.